This entry lists 9 T cell receptor beta chains sequenced from one sample in a study of blood T cell repertoires in COVID-19. Libraries were prepared by immunoSEQ multiplex PCR; TCRdb keeps only in-frame clonotypes and omits some of them. The table includes 150,000 to 200,000 clones, approximately 80% detected once. Sequencing was performed on PBMCs or T cells enriched from blood (not recorded which). These receptors all stem from an older man who had been exposed to COVID-19.

The chain joins TRBV18 to TRBJ1-1; D is uncertain. CDR3 length equals 13 residues. Looked up from germline, CDR1 is KGHSH and CDR2 is LQKENI. V lost 3 bases, J lost 4 bases, and 9 bases lay in between. CDR3 amino acids: CASSPSKSTEAFF. In DNA form, the CDR3 reads TGTGCCAGCTCACCCTCCAAGAGCACTGAAGCTTTCTTT. Looking up the rest from reference TRBV18 and TRBJ1-1 gives the full variable domain: NAGVMQNPRHLVRRRGQEARLRCSPMKGHSHVYWYRQLPEEGLKFMVYLQKENIIDESGMPKERFSAEFPKEGPSILRIQQVVRGDSAAYFCASSPSKSTEAFFGQGTRLTVV.

This clone was counted only a few times. This sequence joins TRBV9 and TRBJ2-5, with a tentative D call TRBD2 (6 bases). Trimming removed 0 bases at V and 4 bases at J, with 13 bases between. The germline gives CDR1 SGDLS, CDR2 YYNGEE. The CDR3 covers 15 residues. CDR3 sequence reads: CASSVAAGGAETQYF. In DNA, the CDR3 is TGTGCCAGCAGCGTAGCAGCTGGCGGGGCAGAGACCCAGTACTTC.

The rearrangement uses TRBV3-1 (or the pseudogene TRBV3-2) and TRBJ2-6, with D hard to call. CDR3 size: 18 residues. V lost 4 bases to trimming and J lost 0 bases, with 16 bases between them. Germline V lookup: CDR1 LGHDT, CDR2 YNNKEL (reference sequence). CDR3 sequence reads: CASSLSTTQSSGANVLTF. The CDR3 DNA reads as TGTGCCAGCAGCCTTTCGACAACCCAGAGCTCTGGGGCCAACGTCCTGACTTTC.

The chain recombines TRBV6-6 with TRBJ1-6, with D tentatively TRBD1 (5 bases). CDR3 size: 13 residues. CDR1 is MNHNY, CDR2 SVGAGI, per germline (reference sequence). With 8 bases removed from V and 5 bases from J, the gap between germline ends came to 10 bases. CDR3 coding DNA: TGTGCCAGCCTTGACAGAAATAATTCACCCCTCCACTTT. This translates into CASLDRNNSPLHF.

V usage is TRBV12-3 or TRBV12-4 and J usage is TRBJ2-1, with D perhaps matching TRBD2 (5 bases). Trimming took off 8 bases at V and 9 bases at J, with 17 bases between the two ends. The CDR3 totals 13 residues. CDR3 coding DNA: TGTGCCAGCTGGCGGGCTCCGGCGGGTGAGCAGTTCTTC. Translating it yields CASWRAPAGEQFF.

The chain uses TRBV18 and TRBJ1-5, with 7 bases matching TRBD1. Germline loops: CDR1 KGHSH, CDR2 LQKENI. The CDR3 is made up of 17 amino acids. The ends lost 6 bases at V and 2 bases at J; junction bases unmatched: 13. Here the CDR3 reads CASSSTLQGLGNQPQHF. CDR3 DNA sequence: TGTGCCAGCTCGTCGACGCTACAGGGGCTAGGCAATCAGCCCCAGCATTTT.

The chain links TRBV28 to TRBJ2-7; 8 bases map to TRBD2. The CDR3 runs to 14 residues. Germline CDR1 reads MDHEN; CDR2 reads SYDVKM. With V trimmed by 4 bases and J by 6 bases, 8 bases remained unmatched. The CDR3 protein is CASSWSGSVSEQYF. CDR3 nucleotide sequence: TGTGCCAGCAGTTGGAGCGGGAGTGTGAGCGAGCAGTACTTC.

This clone was seen a few times. The V call is TRBV30, the J call TRBJ2-1; D unclear. The V gene lost 0 bases and the J gene lost 6 bases, with 18 bases spanning the gap. CDR3 length: 16 amino acids. In germline, CDR1 is GTSNPN, CDR2 SVGIG (reference sequence). CDR3 coding DNA: TGTGCCTGGAGTGTAACCGGCCCTTACACGGGCAATGAGCAGTTCTTC. Its translation: CAWSVTGPYTGNEQFF.

The chain is built from TRBV5-6 and TRBJ1-4; D is undetermined. The V end was cut by 0 bases, the J end by 8 bases, with 8 bases between. The CDR3 contains 13 residues. CDR1 is SGHDT, CDR2 YYEEEE, per germline. The CDR3 region is CASSLVRAEKLFF. CDR3 coding DNA: TGTGCCAGCAGCTTGGTGAGAGCGGAAAAACTGTTTTTT.